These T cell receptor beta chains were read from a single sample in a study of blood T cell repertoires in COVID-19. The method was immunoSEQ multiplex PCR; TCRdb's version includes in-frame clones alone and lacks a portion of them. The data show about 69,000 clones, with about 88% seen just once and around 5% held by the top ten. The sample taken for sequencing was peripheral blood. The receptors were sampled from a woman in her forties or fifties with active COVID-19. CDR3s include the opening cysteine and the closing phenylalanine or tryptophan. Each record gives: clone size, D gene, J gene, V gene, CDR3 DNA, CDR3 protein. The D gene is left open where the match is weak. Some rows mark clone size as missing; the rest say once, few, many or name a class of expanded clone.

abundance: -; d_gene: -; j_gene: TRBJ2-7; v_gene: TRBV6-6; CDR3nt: TGTGCCAGCAGCCCCGTGAGCTACGAGCAGTACTTC; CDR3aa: CASSPVSYEQYF
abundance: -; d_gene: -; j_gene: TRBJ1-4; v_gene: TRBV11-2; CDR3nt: TGTGCCAGCAGCTTAGTCCCAGGGCACAAACTGTTTTTT; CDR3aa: CASSLVPGHKLFF
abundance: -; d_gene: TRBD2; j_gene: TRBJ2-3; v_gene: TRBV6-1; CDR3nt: TGTGCCAGCAGTGAAGGGGTGAGCGGGGCCAGACGAGATACGCAGTATTTT; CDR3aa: CASSEGVSGARRDTQYF
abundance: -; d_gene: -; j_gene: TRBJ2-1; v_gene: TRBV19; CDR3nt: TGTGCCAGTAGCGCGGAAGAAGGCAATGAGCAGTTCTTC; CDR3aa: CASSAEEGNEQFF
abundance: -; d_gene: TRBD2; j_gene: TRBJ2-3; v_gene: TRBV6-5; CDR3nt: TGTGCCAGCTATCGGACTAGCGGAAGCACAGATACGCAGTATTTT; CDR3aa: CASYRTSGSTDTQYF
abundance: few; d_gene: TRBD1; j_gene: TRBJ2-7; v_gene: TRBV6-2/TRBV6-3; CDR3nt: TGTGCCAGCAGCCGGGACAGAACCTACGAGCAGTACTTC; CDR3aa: CASSRDRTYEQYF
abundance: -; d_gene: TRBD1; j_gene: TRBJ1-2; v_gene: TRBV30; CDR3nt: TGTGCCTGGAGTGTCGGTGTAGGGGGCAGTGGCTACACCTTC; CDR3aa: CAWSVGVGGSGYTF
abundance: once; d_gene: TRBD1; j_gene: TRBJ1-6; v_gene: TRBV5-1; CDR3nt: TGCGCCAGCCGCCTGGGACAGATTGATTCACCCCTCCACTTT; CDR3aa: CASRLGQIDSPLHF
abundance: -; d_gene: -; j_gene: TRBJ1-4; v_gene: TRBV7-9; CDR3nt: TGTGCCAGCAGCTCCAGGGTGGTGGATGAAAAACTGTTTTTT; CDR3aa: CASSSRVVDEKLFF
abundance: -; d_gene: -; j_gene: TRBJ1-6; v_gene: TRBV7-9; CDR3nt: TGTGCCAGCGCTGAGGTTAATTCACCCCTCCACTTT; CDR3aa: CASAEVNSPLHF
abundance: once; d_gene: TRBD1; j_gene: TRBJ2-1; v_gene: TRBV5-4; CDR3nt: TGTGCCAGCAGCTTGGGACAGGGCAATGAGCAGTTCTTC; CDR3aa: CASSLGQGNEQFF
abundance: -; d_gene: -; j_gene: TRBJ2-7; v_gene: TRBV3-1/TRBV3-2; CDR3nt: TGTGCCAGCAGCCAAGATCTTAGCGGAAGGTTCGAGCAGTACTTC; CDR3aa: CASSQDLSGRFEQYF
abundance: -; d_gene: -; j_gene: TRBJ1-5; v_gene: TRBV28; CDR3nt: TGTGCCAGCAGTTTAAGCGTAGGGGTCGGCAATCAGCCCCAGCATTTT; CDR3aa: CASSLSVGVGNQPQHF
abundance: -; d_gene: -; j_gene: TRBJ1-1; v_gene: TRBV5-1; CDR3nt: TGCGCCAGCAGCTCTACCGACATCATGAACACTGAAGCTTTCTTT; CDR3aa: CASSSTDIMNTEAFF
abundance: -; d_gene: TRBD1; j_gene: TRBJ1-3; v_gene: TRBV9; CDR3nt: TGTGCCAGCAGCGTAGGTTCCCGGGACAGGGTTGGAAACACCATATATTTT; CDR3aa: CASSVGSRDRVGNTIYF
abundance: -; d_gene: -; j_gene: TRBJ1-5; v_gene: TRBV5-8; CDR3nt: TGTGCCAGCAGCTTGATCGGGGGGAGCAATCAGCCCCAGCATTTT; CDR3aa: CASSLIGGSNQPQHF
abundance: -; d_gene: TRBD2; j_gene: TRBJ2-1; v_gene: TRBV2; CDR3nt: TGTGCCAGCAACCTAAAGCCGGGACTAGCGGGAGGGGGTAATGAGCAGTTCTTC; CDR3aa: CASNLKPGLAGGGNEQFF
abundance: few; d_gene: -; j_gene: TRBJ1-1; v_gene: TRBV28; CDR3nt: TGTGCCAGCAGTTTTATATCCCTCCAGGGACTAAACACTGAAGCTTTCTTT; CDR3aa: CASSFISLQGLNTEAFF
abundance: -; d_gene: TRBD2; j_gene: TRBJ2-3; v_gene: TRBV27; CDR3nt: TGTGCCAGCAGTTCGCTAGCGGGGGCCACAGATACGCAGTATTTT; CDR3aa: CASSSLAGATDTQYF
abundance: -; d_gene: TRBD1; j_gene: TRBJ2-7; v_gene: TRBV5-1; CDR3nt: TGCGCCAGCAGCTCCGGGACAGGGGGATTGGATGAGCAGTACTTC; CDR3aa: CASSSGTGGLDEQYF
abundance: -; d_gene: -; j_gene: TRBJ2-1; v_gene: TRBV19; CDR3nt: TGTGCCAGTAGTATAGGGGTGAGGGCCTACAATGAGCAGTTCTTC; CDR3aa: CASSIGVRAYNEQFF
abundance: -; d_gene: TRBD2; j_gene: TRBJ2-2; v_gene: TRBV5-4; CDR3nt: TGTGCCAGCAGTAGCGGGAGGGCAAACACCGGGGAGCTGTTTTTT; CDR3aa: CASSSGRANTGELFF